The 14 T cell receptor beta chains below come from one sample, sequenced in a study of metastatic and nonmetastatic thyroid tumors (dated by TCRdb to 2020 to 2021). No treatment had been received by any patient before thyroid surgery. The library was built by means of PCR. Sequencing instrument: Illumina HiSeq 4000. TCRdb handled the public reads itself, with Q25 trimming in fastp and clone calling in MiXCR, and kept productive beta chains. Present in this sample are 20,000 to 25,000 clones, approximately 25% of which were seen just once. The ten largest account for about 6% of the sample. Sequenced material: tumor tissue. Receptors were obtained from a female donor with papillary thyroid cancer or a benign thyroid nodule (not recorded which). Some clones in this sample may be carry-over from other donors' samples.

To note about this clone: A read error may account for a junction end that differs from germline. V and J are TRBV5-1 and TRBJ1-2; D may be TRBD1 (6 bases). Germline-derived CDR1 and CDR2 are SGHRS and YFSETQ. The CDR3 runs to 12 residues. CDR3 region: CASSLDGKGENF. For the CDR3, the DNA is TGCGCCAGCAGCTTGGACGGGAAGGGGGAAAACTTC.

This clone was found many times. This chain connects TRBV15 to TRBJ2-5, with 9 bases matching TRBD2. The germline CDR1 and CDR2 sequences are LNHNV and YYDKDF (reference sequence). The CDR3 spans 16 residues. V was pared by 3 bases and J by 5 bases, with 10 bases of the junction left unmatched. The CDR3 DNA reads as TGTGCCACCAGCAGGCGAGCGGGAGGAGGACAGGAGACCCAGTACTTC. This encodes CATSRRAGGGQETQYF.

Relative to its sample, this clone is medium-sized. The chain is built from TRBV2 and TRBJ2-7; D may be TRBD2 (7 bases). CDR3 size: 15 residues. Trimming removed 6 bases at V and 0 bases at J, with 15 bases between. Germline V gene data show CDR1 as SNHLY and CDR2 as FYNNEI. The CDR3 reads CASSLEGGSSYEQYF. Written as DNA, the CDR3 is TGTGCCAGCAGCCTTGAGGGGGGGAGCTCCTACGAGCAGTACTTC.

This clone occurred many times. A read error may be the cause here, since a much bigger clone is one base away. The J gene is TRBJ2-2, the V gene TRBV29-1; 14 bases are shared with TRBD2. CDR1 and CDR2 (germline): SQVTM, ANQGSEA. J was trimmed by 6 bases and V by 4 bases; bases with no gene match: 7. This CDR3 comprises 16 residues. The CDR3 region has the DNA TGCAGCGTTGCGACTAGCGGGAGGGCAGGTCCCGGGGAGCTGTTTTTT. It encodes CSVATSGRAGPGELFF.

As regards this clone: This may be a read error: a much more frequent sequence differs by one nucleotide. CDR3 DNA sequence: TGTGCCAGCAGTTACGCAACACCGGGGAGAGGAGAAGAGACCCAGTACTTC. Translation gives CASSYATPGRGEETQYF. The chain carries TRBV6-5 and TRBJ2-5; TRBD2 is a possible D gene (5 bases). V was trimmed by 2 bases and J by 3 bases, leaving 19 bases between them. CDR1 and CDR2 from the germline V gene are MNHEY and SVGAGI. CDR3 size: 17 residues.

The J gene is TRBJ1-6, the V gene TRBV5-1; a weak D match, TRBD1 (6 bases). Trimming removed 0 bases from V and 10 bases from J, with 11 bases in between. The CDR3 runs to 14 residues. Looked up from germline, CDR1 is SGHRS and CDR2 is YFSETQ. The CDR3 DNA is TGCGCCAGCAGCTTGGACGCAGGGGAATCACCCCTCCACTTT. As protein: CASSLDAGESPLHF.

J is TRBJ1-2 and V is TRBV10-3; D is undetermined. The CDR3 is made up of 13 amino acids. Looked up from germline, CDR1 is ENHRY and CDR2 is SYGVKD. Trimming pared 3 bases from V and 7 bases from J, leaving 12 bases between. The CDR3 here is CAISEGSYGGYTF. DNA for the CDR3: TGTGCCATCAGTGAAGGGTCCTACGGTGGCTACACCTTC.

By sample share, this clone is medium-sized. The chain couples TRBV5-1 to TRBJ2-2; D unclear. This CDR3 spans 17 amino acids. The germline CDR1 and CDR2 sequences are SGHRS and YFSETQ. Trimming shortened V by 0 bases and J by 1 base, and 13 bases separated the two germline ends. In nucleotides, the CDR3 is TGCGCCAGCAGCTTGGTTGTCAACTTAGGGAACACCGGGGAGCTGTTTTTT. This translates into CASSLVVNLGNTGELFF.

This clone has a handful of counts. This chain uses TRBV7-6 with TRBJ1-1, with D possibly being TRBD1 (6 bases). This CDR3 spans 15 amino acids. V lost 5 bases to trimming and J lost 1 base, with 14 bases between them. Germline CDR1 SGHVS, CDR2 FNYEAQ. In nucleotides, the CDR3 is TGTGCCAGCAGCCCCGGGGGGGGGCCGAACACTGAAGCTTTCTTT. Translation: CASSPGGGPNTEAFF.

This clone was counted ten times or more. This sequence joins TRBV6-1 and TRBJ2-4; 11 positions agree with TRBD1. This CDR3 spans 15 amino acids. CDR1 is MNHNS and CDR2 is SASEGT in the germline V gene. V dropped 3 bases and J dropped 3; count of bases not matched to a gene: 1. The CDR3 DNA follows: TGTGCCAGCAGTGAGGGACAGGGGGTCAAAAACATTCAGTACTTC. The encoded protein is CASSEGQGVKNIQYF.

This chain uses TRBV30 with TRBJ2-7; D is ambiguous. This CDR3 comprises 10 residues. The V gene's germline CDR1 is GTSNPN and CDR2 SVGIG (reference sequence). Trimming removed 5 bases from V and 3 bases from J, with 5 bases in between. This CDR3 reads CAWGYYEQYF. The DNA for the CDR3 is TGTGCCTGGGGGTACTACGAGCAGTACTTC.

The V and J genes are TRBV6-5 and TRBJ2-7; 8 bases map to TRBD1. Trimming at V came to 6 bases and at J to 3 bases, leaving 13 bases not matched to a gene. The CDR3 consists of 16 residues. In germline, CDR1 is MNHEY, CDR2 SVGAGI. The CDR3: CASRYGAGTGGYEQYF. Written as DNA, the CDR3 is TGTGCCAGCAGGTACGGAGCCGGGACAGGAGGCTACGAGCAGTACTTC.

Of note for this clone: Just one base apart from a much larger clone, this may be a read error. The rearrangement uses TRBV3-1 and TRBJ2-5; D is possibly TRBD1 (5 bases). The length of the CDR3 is 15 residues. CDR1 is LGHDT, CDR2 YNNKEL, per germline (reference sequence). Trimming took 2 bases from V and 3 from J, leaving 13 bases between them. Written as DNA, the CDR3 is TGTGCCAGCAGCCAATCATTACCCAGGGAAGAGACCCAGTACTTC. Translated: CASSQSLPREETQYF.

This clone was seen many times. The chain is built from TRBV4-3 and TRBJ2-1, with D hard to call. The germline V gene has CDR1 LGHNA and CDR2 YSLEER. This CDR3 comprises 14 residues. V shed 4 bases and J shed 0 bases, with 7 bases lying between them. CDR3 residues: CASSPAGSYNEQFF. In DNA form, the CDR3 reads TGCGCCAGCAGCCCCGCCGGCTCCTACAATGAGCAGTTCTTC.